This T cell receptor beta chain is from a study of regulatory T cells in long-lasting Graves disease. This CDR3 is 15 amino acids long. Germline V gene data show CDR1 as DFQATT and CDR2 as SNEGSKA (reference sequence). V lost 7 bases, J lost 5 bases, and 14 bases stayed unmatched. For TCR beta, libraries came from iRepertoire HTBI primers and Arm-PCR of CDR3 regions. From the multiplex PCR reads, TCRdb called clonotypes with MiXCR, one entry per CDR3 protein. The sample lists about 620,000 distinct CDR3 sequences, 16% occurring once. Stated time point: newly diagnosed GD, antithyroid drugs for less than 3 months. With RNA extracted from PBMCs as input, the TCR library was made. The same data also contributed to another study, on T cells in Graves' hyperthyroidism and ophthalmopathy.

The source is a woman aged 25-40 years with Graves disease. The chain couples TRBV20-1 to TRBJ2-7, with 10 nucleotides matching TRBD1. The sequencing here drew on peripheral blood mononuclear cells (PBMCs), taken at new diagnosis, from a patient treated with antithyroid drugs. In DNA form, the CDR3 reads TGCAGTGTCTCCATTGGGACAGGGGATGTAAACGAGCAGTACTTC. Amino acids: CSVSIGTGDVNEQYF.